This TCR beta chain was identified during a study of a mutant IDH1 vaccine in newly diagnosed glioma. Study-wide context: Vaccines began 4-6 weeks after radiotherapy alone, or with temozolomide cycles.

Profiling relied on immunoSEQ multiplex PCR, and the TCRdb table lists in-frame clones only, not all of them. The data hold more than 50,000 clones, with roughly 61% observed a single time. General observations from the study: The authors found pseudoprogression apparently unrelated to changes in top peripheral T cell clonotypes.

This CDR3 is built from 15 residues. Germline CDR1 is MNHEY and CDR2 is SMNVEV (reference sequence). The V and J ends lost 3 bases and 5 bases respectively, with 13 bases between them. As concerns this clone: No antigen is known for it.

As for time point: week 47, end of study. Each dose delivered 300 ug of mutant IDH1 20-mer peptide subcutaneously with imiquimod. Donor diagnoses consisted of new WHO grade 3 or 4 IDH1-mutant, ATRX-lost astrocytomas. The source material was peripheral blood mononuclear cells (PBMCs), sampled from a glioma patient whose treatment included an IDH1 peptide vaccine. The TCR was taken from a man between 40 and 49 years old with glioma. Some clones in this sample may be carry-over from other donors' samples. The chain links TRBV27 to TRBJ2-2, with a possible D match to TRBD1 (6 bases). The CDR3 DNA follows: TGTGCCAGCAGTTTCAGGACAGTACCGACCGGGGAGCTGTTTTTT. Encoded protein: CASSFRTVPTGELFF.